This TCR beta chain was retrieved from a study of cytomegalovirus exposure and HLA in healthy donors (dated by TCRdb to the late 2010s). Turning to the overall study: According to an earlier analysis of 587 of the donors, about 179 million T cells yielded roughly 110 million unique TCR beta sequences and approximately 300 Gb of sequence data. Because of strong linkage in the cohort, roughly 5 DR-DQ haplotypes were treated as single units for association and clustering. Among around 400 genotyped donors of the cohort, an average of around 240,000 unique TCR beta nucleotide sequences were sequenced per donor, 15% to 20% of them non-productive. Every repertoire in the discovery cohort had been generated on one and the same sequencing platform. The later analysis used no new phenotypic data to find candidate immune exposures, relying instead on TCR beta sequences and their occurrence across donors. The study combined high-throughput TCR immunosequencing, statistical association of individual TCRs with disease status, and machine learning to predict cytomegalovirus infection status. HLA typing included class I and class II loci at four-digit resolution. The study used immunosequencing to profile the T cell repertoires of approximately 640 subjects and linked those repertoires to cytomegalovirus serostatus. To decide whether each TCR beta V gene segment behaved as functional or pseudogenic, an earlier analysis of 587 of the donors relied on high-throughput TCR beta sequencing. The genetic ancestry cluster associated with self-reported Caucasian donors included 70% to 85% of the approximately 400 genotyped donors. The study aimed to test whether signatures of past pathogen exposure could be identified by cataloging public T cell receptors. The number of typed donors differed by locus: roughly 620-630 for A, B, C, DRB1 and DQB1; 500 to 550 for DQA1; 600 to 610 for DPA1; and some 430 for DPB1. Alongside the repertoire data, information on donor age, sex, ethnicity and CMV serostatus was compiled. A later genetic analysis took genome-wide SNP genotypes for about three fifths of the 666 donors and used that subset as a discovery cohort. To study patterns of TCR occurrence, a later analysis re-analyzed previously published TCR beta repertoires from 666 donors and added high-resolution HLA genotyping. Along with the roughly 700-subject first cohort, a separate validation cohort of more than 90 different subjects was used. About 330 gigabases of sequencing data and tens of millions of unique TCR sequences made up an early release that covered nearly 650 HLA-typed donors.

The receptor library was made with the immunoSEQ multiplex PCR assay. A mixture of 60 forward primers for TCR Vbeta segments and 13 reverse primers for TCR Jbeta segments was used in the multiplex PCR. A multiplex PCR assay on genomic DNA amplified the CDR3 region of rearranged TCR beta genes. The amplified TCR beta libraries were sequenced on the Illumina HiSeq System as 87-base-pair reads. The original methods were these. A later analysis counted some 74 million unique TCR beta chains across the 600 to 850 repertoires, and about 10 million of these chains were shared by at least two donors. To remove PCR and sequencing errors, raw reads were error-corrected and collapsed into unique sequences using a nearest-neighbor algorithm that merged closely related sequences. V, D and J gene segments were assigned by aligning CDR3 sequences to IMGT reference sequences. For a sequence to be retained, a match of at least six nucleotides to both a V gene segment and a J gene segment was required. Rearrangements were classified as productive when the CDR3 lacked stop codons and remained in frame with V and J, and all other rearrangements were classified as non-productive. Following IMGT convention, CDR3 was defined as the stretch from the second conserved V-encoded cysteine up to the conserved J-encoded phenylalanine. The earlier analysis of 550 to 650 of the donors excluded any sequence lacking an unambiguous match to a single V gene segment. In an earlier analysis of several hundred of the donors, V segments were called functional above 56.7% productive rearrangements and were called segregating when the between-donor standard deviation exceeded 5%. A statistical classification framework was built to diagnose cytomegalovirus status from the catalog of TCR beta chain sequences. In a later analysis, V and J genes were assigned by comparing TCR nucleotide sequences against IMGT/GENE-DB human TR gene sequences. Using the TCRdist pipeline, a later analysis assigned CDR3 sequences along with most-parsimonious VDJ recombination scenarios. In a later analysis, every TCR beta chain was defined by the combination of its CDR3 amino acid sequence and its V-gene family, and reads without a unique V-gene family were dropped. In a later analysis, 500 to 700 highly shared, low-generation-probability nucleotide sequences were removed to address suspected cross-contamination and a sequencing artifact. In a later analysis, a clonal expansion index was calculated for each public chain from normalized within-repertoire ranks of inferred template counts. In a later analysis, generation probabilities were computed using a VDJ recombination model fitted to out-of-frame rearrangements, and the results were checked against IGoR. In a later analysis, hypergeometric tests were used to score TCR-TCR, TCR-HLA and TCR-CMV co-occurrence, with a repertoire-size bias correction applied to TCR pairs. A later analysis estimated false discovery rates by permuting HLA or CMV assignments 20 times. In a later analysis, co-occurring TCRs were grouped using DBSCAN, with TCRdist sequence similarity added in when clustering inside HLA-allele-positive subsets. Repertoires with fewer than 30,000 or more than 120,000 public chains, plus five repertoires with anomalous nucleotide sharing, were excluded from co-occurrence clustering. TCRdb took over this immuneACCESS table, retaining in-frame rearrangements with V and J assigned. Such tables are incomplete; in checked studies, under half of the missing clones stem from an unresolved V gene, and the remainder is unexplained. The D gene and trimming were derived from the DNA, and the V and J assignments and clone size from that table. The sample has some 140,000 clones on record, around 75% of them singletons. The ten largest clonotypes hold 2.5% to 3.5% of the sample.

Comments on this clone: Its antigen specificity is not known. No per-base quality is available; no much larger clone lies one base away.

The cohort was made up of 650 to 700 healthy bone marrow donors. At the time of sampling, every cohort member was nominally healthy, though immune exposures that went unrecorded were likely present. The donor was CMV seronegative and was included in the group of about 400 seronegative cohort members. Every donor gave a peripheral blood sample, and the peripheral blood mononuclear cells from that sample were used for TCR beta sequencing. Genomic DNA extraction from the blood cell samples was performed with the Qiagen DNeasy Blood Extraction Kit. Findings and caveats that apply to the study as a whole: Most TCR sequences were seen in very few donors, while some public TCRs were found in many individuals. Because some donors lacked HLA typing at each locus, the association tests relied only on the typed subset. The presence/absence analyses assumed that sequencing depth was roughly uniform across donors, and that assumption may not be true. A later analysis found that most CMV-associated TCR beta chains appeared HLA-restricted, with HLA associations seemingly driven largely by CMV exposure. In an earlier analysis of fewer than 750 of the donors, most TCR beta V segments were observed in productive rearrangements about 87% or about 30% of the time, broadly matching IMGT annotations. In a later analysis, TCR association rates were found to vary across HLA loci, with the most associated TCRs seen for DRB1 alleles and the fewest for HLA-C alleles. In vitro tests confirmed that a few of the cytomegalovirus-associated TCR beta chains recognize cytomegalovirus antigens. The cohort was sequenced for TCR beta chains only, and without alpha or paired-chain data the features that could be detected were limited. Because counts were too low, 15 or so rarely observed V segments, including chromosome 9 orphons, were excluded from the earlier analysis of about 500 of the donors. The classifier was reported to diagnose cytomegalovirus status with high specificity and sensitivity in both the original and validation cohorts. Several of the top co-occurrence clusters appeared to be linked to parvovirus B19, influenza, CMV and Epstein-Barr virus, according to a later analysis. Immune exposure information for the cohort was limited to CMV serostatus. When HLA alleles, especially DR and DQ, strongly co-occurred, TCR associations were difficult to assign to individual alleles. In a later analysis, HLA-associated TCR beta chains showed more clonal expansion and lower generation probabilities than non-associated chains that were equally common. The study listed approximately 150 TCR beta chains as associated with cytomegalovirus. Some IMGT-functional V segments, including TRBV6-2 and TRBV6-3, could not be distinguished by the 87-base-pair reads and were therefore excluded. Correlated functional status among segregating V segments might be attributable to linkage disequilibrium, but an unknown experimental factor could not be ruled out. According to the authors, the approach could potentially be generalized to other disease states and immunological phenotypes. A further reported finding was that TCR beta sequences accurately predicted the HLA-A and HLA-B alleles for most subjects in the first cohort. A later genetic analysis reported fewer N-insertions in productive TCRs among donors in an Asian-associated ancestry cluster than the roughly 620-donor mean. Specific HLA alleles were associated with 18,000 or so TCR beta sequences at a false discovery rate of 0.05 in a later analysis. V-gene and J-gene trimming of TCR beta chains was associated with a missense DCLRE1C variant in a later genetic analysis, and the association was replicated in an independent cohort. A cluster of highly shared sequence variants was judged likely to be a technical artifact of the sequencing pipeline.

After removal of 2 bases from V and 1 base from J, the junction retains 2 bases not matched to a gene. Its CDR3 holds 14 amino acids, cysteine through phenylalanine. Only the CDR3 part of the read is kept: 42 bases, read in frame from the first base. Based on the germline V gene, the CDR1 and CDR2 sequences are SGHDT and YYEEEE. The sequence joins TRBV5-6 to TRBJ2-7; 8 central bases correspond to TRBD1. The clonotype comes from a female donor in good health and CMV-seronegative. The sample taken for sequencing was PBMCs. The bases are TGTGCCAGCAGCTTCGGACAGGGTTCCTACGAGCAGTACTTC. Its translation reads: CASSFGQGSYEQYF.